A selection of T cell receptor beta chains follows, all from one sample in a study of blood T cell repertoires in COVID-19. Here immunoSEQ multiplex PCR was the method, and the copy in TCRdb shows in-frame clones only, minus some. The sample includes more than 150,000 clones, approximately 80% of them seen just once. The specimen sequenced was peripheral blood. Receptors were obtained from a woman between 55 and 75 years old with acute or convalescent COVID-19. The CDR3 runs from the conserved cysteine through the conserved F or W. The D gene is left open where the match is weak. The size field is filled for only some rows; it gives once, few, many or a size class.

D | J | V | size | CDR3 | DNA
TRBD2 | TRBJ2-3 | TRBV11-2 | once | CASSFWTSGRGDTQYF | TGTGCCAGCAGCTTTTGGACTAGCGGAAGGGGAGATACGCAGTATTTT
NA | TRBJ1-2 | TRBV19 | few | CASNTPLDYGYTF | TGTGCCAGTAATACTCCCTTAGACTATGGCTACACCTTC
TRBD1 | TRBJ1-5 | TRBV18 | NA | CASSRTGGDQPQHF | TGTGCCAGCTCCCGGACAGGGGGCGATCAGCCCCAGCATTTT
NA | TRBJ1-1 | TRBV4-1 | NA | CASSQAGTRVTEAFF | TGCGCCAGCAGCCAAGCCGGGACTCGGGTTACTGAAGCTTTCTTT
NA | TRBJ2-5 | TRBV5-1 | NA | CASSLAKETQYF | TGCGCCAGCAGCTTGGCTAAAGAGACCCAGTACTTC
NA | TRBJ1-3 | TRBV7-8 | few | CASSSLEGNTIYF | TGTGCCAGCAGCTCTCTAGAGGGAAACACCATATATTTT
NA | TRBJ2-1 | TRBV9 | NA | CASSEGRGSYNEQFF | TGTGCCAGCAGCGAGGGGCGGGGCTCCTACAATGAGCAGTTCTTC
TRBD2 | TRBJ2-7 | TRBV5-1 | NA | CASSPLGLAGGMTEQYF | TGCGCCAGCAGCCCCCTGGGACTAGCGGGGGGAATGACCGAGCAGTACTTC
NA | TRBJ2-7 | TRBV7-2 | NA | CASSFYRTTYEQYF | TGTGCCAGCAGCTTTTACAGGACGACCTACGAGCAGTACTTC
TRBD2 | TRBJ2-3 | TRBV5-1 | NA | CASSTDWTSGGPKDTQYF | TGCGCCAGCAGCACGGACTGGACTAGCGGGGGGCCGAAGGATACGCAGTATTTT
NA | TRBJ1-3 | TRBV20-1 | NA | CSASQRPAGGNTIYF | TGCAGTGCTAGTCAACGTCCGGCGGGGGGAAACACCATATATTTT
TRBD1 | TRBJ1-1 | TRBV7-3 | once | CASSLTGQGGTEAFF | TGTGCCAGCAGCTTAACGGGACAGGGAGGGACTGAAGCTTTCTTT
NA | TRBJ1-3 | TRBV19 | NA | CASSLDRSSGNTIYF | TGTGCCAGTAGCCTTGACAGGAGCTCTGGAAACACCATATATTTT
NA | TRBJ1-4 | TRBV29-1 | NA | CSARQANEKLFF | TGCAGCGCAAGACAGGCTAATGAAAAACTGTTTTTT
NA | TRBJ2-7 | TRBV7-2 | NA | CASSLGGGYSYEQYF | TGTGCCAGCAGCTTAGGAGGGGGATATTCCTACGAGCAGTACTTC
NA | TRBJ1-1 | TRBV28 | NA | CASSLGRGRGMNTEAFF | TGTGCCAGCAGTTTAGGAAGGGGGAGGGGCATGAACACTGAAGCTTTCTTT
TRBD2 | TRBJ2-2 | TRBV5-1 | once | CASSLSGTSYGELFF | TGCGCCAGCAGCTTGTCCGGGACTAGCTACGGGGAGCTGTTTTTT
NA | TRBJ1-6 | TRBV20-1 | NA | CSASGTPLSYNSPLHF | TGCAGTGCTAGTGGGACACCCCTCTCCTATAATTCACCCCTCCACTTT
NA | TRBJ2-2 | TRBV3-1/TRBV3-2 | NA | CASSQVQGQGELFF | TGTGCCAGCAGCCAAGTGCAGGGGCAAGGGGAGCTGTTTTTT
NA | TRBJ2-1 | TRBV7-8 | NA | CASSFAEGGYNEQFF | TGTGCCAGCAGCTTTGCCGAGGGCGGCTACAATGAGCAGTTCTTC
TRBD1 | TRBJ2-2 | TRBV5-1 | NA | CASSLGQGATGELFF | TGCGCCAGCAGCTTGGGGCAGGGGGCCACCGGGGAGCTGTTTTTT
TRBD1 | TRBJ2-7 | TRBV6-5 | NA | CASSYGTGKVYEQYF | TGTGCCAGCAGTTACGGGACAGGGAAAGTCTACGAGCAGTACTTC
NA | TRBJ2-5 | TRBV4-1 | NA | CASSQDLLETYQETQYF | TGCGCCAGCAGCCAAGATCTACTAGAGACGTACCAAGAGACCCAGTACTTC
TRBD2 | TRBJ2-5 | TRBV5-8 | NA | CASSRRLAGGPIKETQYF | TGTGCCAGCAGCCGAAGACTAGCGGGGGGGCCTATTAAAGAGACCCAGTACTTC
NA | TRBJ1-6 | TRBV10-3 | NA | CAISFRGYENSPLHF | TGTGCCATCAGTTTTCGAGGGTATGAGAATTCACCCCTCCACTTT
NA | TRBJ1-2 | TRBV2 | NA | CASRRTALNYGYTF | TGTGCCAGCAGGAGGACAGCCCTTAACTATGGCTACACCTTC
NA | TRBJ1-1 | TRBV15 | NA | CATSRDGRGNTEAFF | TGTGCCACCAGCAGAGATGGCAGGGGGAACACTGAAGCTTTCTTT
NA | TRBJ1-1 | TRBV10-3 | once | CAISEGTPNTEAFF | TGTGCCATCAGTGAGGGGACACCGAACACTGAAGCTTTCTTT
TRBD2 | TRBJ2-7 | TRBV6-5 | NA | CASRAREGSYEQYF | TGTGCCAGCAGAGCAAGGGAGGGATCCTACGAGCAGTACTTC
NA | TRBJ2-5 | TRBV27 | NA | CASRTGEQETQYF | TGTGCCAGCAGGACAGGAGAACAAGAGACCCAGTACTTC
TRBD1 | TRBJ1-4 | TRBV19 | NA | CASTADRGSATNEKLFF | TGTGCCAGTACCGCGGACAGGGGGAGTGCAACTAATGAAAAACTGTTTTTT
TRBD1 | TRBJ2-7 | TRBV7-8 | few | CASTRTGGRYEQYF | TGTGCCAGCACCCGGACAGGGGGGAGGTACGAGCAGTACTTC